This T cell receptor (beta chain) stems from a study of CD8+CD57+ T cells in acquired aplastic anemia. Study overall: Healthy donor sequencing depth: 8.5 million to 10.8 million CD4+, fewer than 12 million CD8+ reads.

Germline V lookup: CDR1 SSHAT, CDR2 FNYEAQ (reference sequence). Trimming stripped 3 bases from V and 2 bases from J, with 16 bases between. This CDR3 region has 16 residues. The study profiled TCR beta VDJ and CDR3 using genomic DNA as template. TCRdb independently ran MiXCR on the reads; one entry per CDR3 protein. Among some 42,000 distinct CDR3 sequences, about 70% were seen once, and the ten largest hold around 22%. Specimen: sorted CD4+, CD8+, or CD8+CD57+ T cells (not recorded which) from PBMCs. The receptor comes from a human donor in good health, serving as a control. The rearrangement links TRBV7-7 to TRBJ2-5; TRBD2 is a possible D gene (6 bases). The chain's CDR3 is CASSFSSVGGQETQYF. CDR3 in DNA: TGTGCCAGCAGCTTTTCTTCGGTCGGAGGGCAAGAGACCCAGTACTTC.